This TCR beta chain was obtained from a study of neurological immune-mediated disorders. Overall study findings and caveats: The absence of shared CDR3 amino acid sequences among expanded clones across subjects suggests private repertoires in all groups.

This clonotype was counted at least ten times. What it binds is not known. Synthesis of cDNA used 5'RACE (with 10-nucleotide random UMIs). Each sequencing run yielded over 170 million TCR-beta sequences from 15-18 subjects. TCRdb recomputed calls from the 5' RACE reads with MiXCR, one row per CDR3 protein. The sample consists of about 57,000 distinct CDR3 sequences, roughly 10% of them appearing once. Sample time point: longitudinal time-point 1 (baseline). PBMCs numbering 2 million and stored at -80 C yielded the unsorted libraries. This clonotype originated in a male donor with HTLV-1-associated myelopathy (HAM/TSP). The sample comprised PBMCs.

The CDR3 reads CSVAGIGQPQHF. The DNA of the CDR3 is TGCAGCGTTGCTGGGATCGGTCAGCCCCAGCATTTT. The V gene is TRBV29-1, the J gene TRBJ1-5; no clear D. This CDR3 is 12 amino acids long. Deletions cut 4 bases from V and 6 bases from J, with 10 bases between. Germline V gene sequence: CDR1 SQVTM, CDR2 ANQGSEA. The full variable domain, completed using reference TRBV29-1 and TRBJ1-5, is SAVISQKPSRDICQRGTSLTIQCQVDSQVTMMFWYRQQPGQSLTLIATANQGSEATYESGFVIDKFPISRPNLTFSTLTVSNMSPEDSSIYLCSVAGIGQPQHFGDGTRLSIL.